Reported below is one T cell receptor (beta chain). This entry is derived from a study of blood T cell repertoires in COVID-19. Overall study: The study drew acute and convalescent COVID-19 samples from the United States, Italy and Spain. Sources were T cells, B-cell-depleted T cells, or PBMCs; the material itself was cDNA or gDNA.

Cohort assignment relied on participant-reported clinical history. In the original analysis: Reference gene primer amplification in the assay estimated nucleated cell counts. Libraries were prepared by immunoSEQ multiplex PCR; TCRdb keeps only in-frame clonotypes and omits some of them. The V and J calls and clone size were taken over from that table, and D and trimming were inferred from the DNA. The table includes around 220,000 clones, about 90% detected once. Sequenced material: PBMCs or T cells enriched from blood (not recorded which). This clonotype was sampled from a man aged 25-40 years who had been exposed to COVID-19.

CDR3 bases: TGTGCCAGCAGCTTAGGGGGCGGGGAGATATCGGAGACCCAGTACTTC. Translating it yields CASSLGGGEISETQYF. The rearrangement links TRBV11-3 to TRBJ2-5; D is perhaps TRBD2 (6 bases). Germline CDR1 and CDR2: SGHNT and YENEEA. CDR3 length: 16 residues. The V and J ends lost 1 base and 5 bases respectively, with 17 bases between them.